These 12 T cell receptor beta chains were sequenced from one sample in a study of cytomegalovirus exposure and HLA in healthy donors. This PCR relied on a set of 60 Vbeta primers and 13 Jbeta primers. The data were produced by immunoSEQ multiplex PCR, yet TCRdb's version contains in-frame clones alone and is incomplete. The data contain 110,000 or so clones, roughly 9% of them singletons. Material: PBMCs. These receptors were collected from a woman in her thirties or forties in good health and CMV-seropositive.

This clone appeared a few times. V usage is TRBV30 and J usage is TRBJ1-1; maybe TRBD1 (5 bases). The V gene's germline CDR1 is GTSNPN and CDR2 SVGIG (reference sequence). V was clipped by 8 bases and J by 6 bases, with 19 bases between them. The length of the CDR3 is 13 residues. This CDR3 is CAGTWGFNAEAFF. The CDR3 region has the DNA TGTGCCGGGACCTGGGGCTTTAACGCTGAAGCTTTCTTT.

V is TRBV5-1 and J is TRBJ2-2, with D possibly being TRBD1 (6 bases). The CDR3 has 14 amino acids. Trimming shortened V by 1 base and J by 5 bases, and 9 bases separated the two germline ends. Germline CDR1 is SGHRS and CDR2 is YFSETQ. The CDR3 nucleotides read TGCGCCAGCAGCTTGATACAGGGAACCGGGGAGCTGTTTTTT. It codes for CASSLIQGTGELFF.

This clone came up a few times. Other DNA sequences of this sample code for an identical CDR3. The chain employs TRBV5-1 and TRBJ2-3; D is unclear. With 0 bases removed from V and 0 bases from J, the gap between germline ends came to 5 bases. The CDR3 length is 14 residues. Germline V CDR1 and CDR2: SGHRS, YFSETQ. The CDR3 spells CASSLGQSTDTQYF. The DNA for the CDR3 is TGCGCCAGCAGCTTGGGTCAGAGCACAGATACGCAGTATTTT.

The rearrangement links TRBV27 to TRBJ2-7, with 7 bases fitting TRBD1. Germline assignment: CDR1 MNHEY and CDR2 SMNVEV (reference sequence). The CDR3 length is 14 residues. V shed 5 bases, J shed 2 bases, and the junction held 6 bases outside the gene matches. The CDR3 region is CASSPSGGTYEQYF. The CDR3 DNA sequence: TGTGCCAGCAGTCCCTCAGGGGGAACCTACGAGCAGTACTTC.

The chain carries TRBV7-2 and TRBJ2-7, with D perhaps matching TRBD2 (5 bases). V was shortened by 0 bases and J by 3 bases, with 12 bases between the two germline ends. The CDR3 is 15 residues long. The germline V gene has CDR1 SGHTA and CDR2 FQGNSA. CDR3 sequence reads: CASSLARRSGYEQYF. The CDR3 coding sequence is TGTGCCAGCAGCTTAGCCAGGAGGAGTGGCTACGAGCAGTACTTC.

This clone was picked up a small number of times. The chain uses TRBV6-6 and TRBJ1-1; D remains unclear. Germline assignment: CDR1 MNHNY and CDR2 SVGAGI (reference sequence). V lost 2 bases, J lost 3 bases, and 10 bases lay in between. The CDR3 length is 14 residues. This CDR3 is CASSYLGEDTEAFF. The DNA for the CDR3 is TGTGCCAGCAGTTACCTCGGGGAGGACACTGAAGCTTTCTTT.

The chain uses TRBV2 and TRBJ1-5, with D possibly matching TRBD1 (6 bases). The CDR3 runs 14 residues. V was shortened by 6 bases and J by 1 base, with 10 bases between the two germline ends. Germline assignment: CDR1 SNHLY and CDR2 FYNNEI. Here the CDR3 reads CASRPGHSNQPQHF. The DNA for the CDR3 is TGTGCCAGCAGGCCGGGACACAGCAATCAGCCCCAGCATTTT.

This clone was detected only a few times. The chain uses TRBV5-6 and TRBJ1-1; D perhaps matches TRBD1 (5 bases). V gave up 4 bases and J gave up 10 bases, with 20 bases separating them. The length of the CDR3 is 14 residues. The germline gives CDR1 SGHDT, CDR2 YYEEEE. The CDR3 nucleotides read TGTGCCAGCAGCGCTGTACGTGGGGCTGGTGGAGCTTTCTTT. Its protein product is CASSAVRGAGGAFF.

The gene calls are TRBV19 and TRBJ2-3; 10 nucleotides match TRBD2. The V gene's germline CDR1 is LNHDA and CDR2 SQIVND (reference sequence). Trimming took 7 bases from V and 0 from J; bases not matched to a gene: 4. The CDR3 has 15 residues. The CDR3 DNA sequence: TGTGCCAGTAAGGTACTAGCGGGGAGCACAGATACGCAGTATTTT. Its translation is CASKVLAGSTDTQYF. The variable domain in full, with the rest retrieved from reference TRBV19 and TRBJ2-3, is DGGITQSPKYLFRKEGQNVTLSCEQNLNHDAMYWYRQDPGQGLRLIYYSQIVNDFQKGDIAEGYSVSREKKESFPLTVTSAQKNPTAFYLCASKVLAGSTDTQYFGPGTRLTVL.

CDR3 bases: TGCGCCAGCAGCCAAGTGGAGGGGACTAACACTGAAGCTTTCTTT. It specifies CASSQVEGTNTEAFF. The chain recombines TRBV4-1 with TRBJ1-1, with D possibly matching TRBD1 (5 bases). Trimming took off 1 base at V and 2 bases at J, with 11 bases between the two ends. Germline-derived CDR1 and CDR2 are MGHRA and YSYEKL. There are 15 residues in the CDR3.

This rearrangement joins TRBV7-6 to TRBJ2-5; TRBD2 matches 7 bases. The CDR3 is 16 amino acids. With V trimmed by 7 bases and J by 2 bases, 13 bases remained unmatched. CDR1 and CDR2 from the germline V gene are SGHVS and FNYEAQ. CDR3 amino acids: CASTNPGGLLQETQYF. The CDR3 DNA reads as TGTGCCAGCACCAACCCCGGGGGACTACTGCAAGAGACCCAGTACTTC.

This chain uses TRBV7-2 with TRBJ2-1, with 7 bases identical to TRBD1. Germline values: CDR1 SGHTA, CDR2 FQGNSA. The CDR3 contains 15 residues. Germline trimming cut 3 bases from V and 2 bases from J; bases unmatched to any gene: 4. The CDR3 here is CASSLKGATYNEQFF. The CDR3 nucleotides are TGTGCCAGCAGCTTGAAGGGGGCTACCTACAATGAGCAGTTCTTC.